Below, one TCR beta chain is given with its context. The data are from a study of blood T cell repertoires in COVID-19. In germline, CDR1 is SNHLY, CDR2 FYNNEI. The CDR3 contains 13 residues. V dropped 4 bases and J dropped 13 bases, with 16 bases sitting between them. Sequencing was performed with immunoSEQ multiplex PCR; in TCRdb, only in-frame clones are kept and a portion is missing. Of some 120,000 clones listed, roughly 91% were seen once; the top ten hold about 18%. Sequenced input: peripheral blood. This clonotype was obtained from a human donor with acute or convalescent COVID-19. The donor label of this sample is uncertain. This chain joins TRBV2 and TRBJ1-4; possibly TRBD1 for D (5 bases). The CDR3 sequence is CASSGPLRVGLFF. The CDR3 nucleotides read TGTGCCAGCAGTGGGCCCCTCAGGGTCGGACTGTTTTTT.